The sample holds many counts of the clone carrying this T cell receptor beta chain. Its antigen is not known. This CDR3 comprises 14 residues. CDR1 is DFQATT and CDR2 is SNEGSKA in the germline V gene (reference sequence). The V and J ends lost 6 bases and 5 bases respectively, with 20 bases between them. TCR beta CDR3 regions were amplified from RNA. TCR CDR3 underwent first-round RT-PCR with the HTBI primer set. MiXCR, applied by TCRdb to the multiplex PCR reads, yields one record per CDR3 protein. The sample lists around 700,000 distinct CDR3 sequences, 18% seen once, with roughly a sixth in the top ten. Every diagnosis used clinical symptoms, serum thyroxine and TRAb, thyroid ultrasound and orbital computed tomography. This specimen comes from a study of T cells in Graves' hyperthyroidism and ophthalmopathy. Study overall: Once the initial diagnosis was made, peripheral blood was obtained before any treatment.

Study results and caveats: A model of 13 V-J pairs discriminated ophthalmopathy from stable hyperthyroidism.

This TCR was sampled from a woman in her forties or fifties with Graves' hyperthyroidism that later progressed to Graves' ophthalmopathy. This chain joins TRBV20-1 and TRBJ2-7; maybe TRBD1 (6 bases). Material for sequencing was blood. The CDR3 is CSATDSKYFHEQYF. The CDR3 coding sequence is TGCAGTGCAACGGACAGCAAATATTTCCACGAGCAGTACTTC.